A single sample gave rise to the 11 T cell receptor beta chains below, sequenced in a study of control samples from healthy donors and cancer patients (dated by TCRdb to between 2020 and 2021). Library prep was done by the immunoSEQ multiplex PCR assay. Entries here come from immuneACCESS through TCRdb and include only in-frame sequences with V and J called. Some clones fail to appear in such tables; in the studies checked, an unresolved V gene covers under half of the shortfall, and the cause of the remainder is unknown. The sample table lists 150,000 to 200,000 clones, about 91% of them with a count of one. 2% of the sample is taken by the ten largest. Sequenced material: blood. The receptors stem from a middle-aged woman in good health.

The rearrangement links TRBV12-2 to TRBJ2-3; the table gives TRBD2 as D, unverified against the DNA. TRBV12-2 is a documented pseudogene. This CDR3 is 16 amino acids long. The CDR3 protein is CASRLGLAGASDTQYF. The CDR3 nucleotides are TGTGCAAGTCGCTTAGGCCTAGCGGGGGCCTCAGATACGCAGTATTTT.

The chain uses TRBV12-5 and TRBJ2-1, with D perhaps TRBD1 (6 bases). The germline CDR1 and CDR2 sequences are LGHNT and FRNRAP. CDR3 size: 13 residues. V was pared by 4 bases and J by 6 bases, with 10 bases between. The CDR3 here is CASGSRGRNEQFF. CDR3 bases: TGTGCTAGTGGTTCCAGGGGACGCAATGAGCAGTTCTTC.

V usage is TRBV7-8 and J usage is TRBJ2-7; TRBD2 might be the D (6 bases). The CDR3 sequence is 15 residues long. V was clipped by 5 bases and J by 5 bases, with 19 bases between them. Germline lookup yields CDR1 SGHVS and CDR2 FQNEAQ. CDR3 coding DNA: TGTGCCAGCAGCGGAGGGGTCCGTTGGGCCAACGAGCAGTACTTC. Translation gives CASSGGVRWANEQYF.

The chain carries TRBV7-8 and TRBJ2-7; TRBD2 might be the D (6 bases). The germline V gene encodes CDR1 SGHVS and CDR2 FQNEAQ. This CDR3 spans 16 amino acids. Trimming cost V 2 bases and J 5 bases, with 19 bases left between them. CDR3 loop: CASSLNWDSRRDEQYF. The CDR3 DNA reads TGTGCCAGCAGCTTAAATTGGGACTCCCGGAGGGACGAGCAGTACTTC.

This chain joins TRBV10-3 and TRBJ1-2, with D uncertain. The germline V and J ends were trimmed by 8 bases and 0 bases, with 7 bases remaining between them. CDR1 is ENHRY and CDR2 is SYGVKD in the germline V gene. The CDR3 loop spans 12 amino acids. The CDR3 reads CAISAANYGYTF. The CDR3 bases are TGTGCCATCTCGGCCGCTAACTATGGCTACACCTTC.

The chain employs TRBV5-5 and TRBJ2-7; 10 bases map to TRBD2. There are 14 residues in the CDR3. Germline lookup yields CDR1 SGHKS and CDR2 YYEKEE (reference sequence). Losses at the gene ends were 0 bases for V and 6 bases for J; bases not matched to a gene: 3. The DNA for the CDR3 is TGTGCCAGCAGCTTGGCCCTAGCGGGGGCCGAGCAGTACTTC. Protein sequence: CASSLALAGAEQYF.

This chain connects TRBV2 to TRBJ1-2; maybe TRBD1 (5 bases). V lost 0 bases, J lost 6 bases, and 11 bases lay in between. Germline V gene data show CDR1 as SNHLY and CDR2 as FYNNEI. The CDR3 covers 14 residues. The CDR3 loop reads CASSEAWQGDGYTF. The CDR3 DNA reads TGTGCCAGCAGTGAAGCCTGGCAGGGAGATGGCTACACCTTC.

This sequence joins TRBV11-2 and TRBJ2-2; possible D gene TRBD1, 5 bases. Trimming cost V 6 bases and J 5 bases, with 16 bases left between them. The CDR3 extends over 15 amino acids. Germline V gene data show CDR1 as SGHAT and CDR2 as FQNNGV. DNA of the CDR3: TGTGCCAGCAGTCCAAGGGGCTCTACGACCGGGGAGCTGTTTTTT. Translation gives CASSPRGSTTGELFF.

The chain couples TRBV18 to TRBJ2-1; D remains ambiguous. CDR3 length: 17 amino acids. The V end was cut by 2 bases, the J end by 7 bases, with 21 bases between. Germline CDR1 and CDR2: KGHSH and LQKENI. This CDR3 is CASSPGLQTALWNEQFF. In DNA, the CDR3 is TGTGCCAGCTCACCAGGTCTTCAGACCGCTCTATGGAATGAGCAGTTCTTC.

V usage is TRBV7-9 and J usage is TRBJ2-1; D is undetermined. The germline CDR1 and CDR2 sequences are SEHNR and FQNEAQ (reference sequence). The ends were cut back, 4 bases at V and 8 bases at J, with 15 bases in the middle. CDR3 length equals 14 residues. For the CDR3, the DNA is TGTGCCAGCAGCTACGCGGATTTTGGGGATGAGCAGTTCTTC. This gives the protein CASSYADFGDEQFF.

The chain links TRBV13 to TRBJ2-7; 8 nucleotides match TRBD1. Trimming removed 6 bases from V and 3 bases from J; junction bases left unmatched: 4. Looked up from germline, CDR1 is PRHDT and CDR2 is FYEKMQ (reference sequence). The CDR3 runs 13 residues. The CDR3 DNA reads as TGTGCCAGCAGTCATACAGGGGGCTACGAGCAGTACTTC. Its protein product is CASSHTGGYEQYF.